A selection of T cell receptor beta chains follows, all from one sample in a study of blood T cell repertoires in COVID-19. Sequenced by immunoSEQ multiplex PCR; TCRdb stores in-frame clones only, minus some. The repertoire holds 200,000 to 300,000 clones, around nine tenths seen once, with 0.83% in the top ten. Source material: peripheral blood. The source is a man aged 25-45 years with COVID-19, enrolled during active disease. Both conserved end residues are part of each CDR3. A D gene is named only where the DNA matches it firmly. The size of a clone is reported for some rows only, either as once, few or many, or as a class for expanded clones.

d_call j_call v_call clone_size cdr3_nt cdr3_aa
NA TRBJ1-3 TRBV6-5 NA TGTGCCAGCAGCCCCTTCAGGGGTTCTGGAAACACCATATATTTT CASSPFRGSGNTIYF
TRBD1 TRBJ2-3 TRBV5-1 few TGCGCCAGCAGCTTTAAGGGGGCATGGACAGATACGCAGTATTTT CASSFKGAWTDTQYF
TRBD1 TRBJ1-2 TRBV5-6 NA TGTGCCAGCAGCCCAGGGGGCGGCTATGGCTACACCTTC CASSPGGGYGYTF
TRBD1 TRBJ2-7 TRBV7-2 NA TGTGCCAGCAGCTCTAGTTGGACAGGGGAAGAGCAGTACTTC CASSSSWTGEEQYF
TRBD1 TRBJ1-2 TRBV19 NA TGTGCCAGTAGTACGGGACAGAAGACTAACTATGGCTACACCTTC CASSTGQKTNYGYTF
NA TRBJ1-1 TRBV6-1 NA TGTGCCAGCAGTGAATCCCCAGGGTACACTGAAGCTTTCTTT CASSESPGYTEAFF
TRBD1 TRBJ2-7 TRBV10-3 NA TGTGCCAGCAGCTCTTTCGGACAGGGGACCGACGAGCAGTACTTC CASSSFGQGTDEQYF
NA TRBJ1-1 TRBV7-9 NA TGTGCCAGCAGCTTAGTAACAGGAGTGGGGCCAATTAACACTGAAGCTTTCTTT CASSLVTGVGPINTEAFF
TRBD1 TRBJ1-1 TRBV6-5 NA TGTGCCAGCAGTTCTCCGGGACAGGGGGCTGGCACTGAAGCTTTCTTT CASSSPGQGAGTEAFF
TRBD1 TRBJ2-3 TRBV15 NA TGTGCCACCAGCAGAGCCAGGGGGATGACAGATACGCAGTATTTT CATSRARGMTDTQYF
TRBD1 TRBJ1-1 TRBV11-2 NA TGTGCCAGCAGCTTGGGGACAGGGAAAGCTTTCTTT CASSLGTGKAFF
NA TRBJ1-2 TRBV30 NA TGTGCCTGGAGTGTAAGACGGGGACACGGCTACACCTTC CAWSVRRGHGYTF
NA TRBJ2-7 TRBV9 NA TGTGCCAGCAGCGTAGGGGGCCTCCCTGGAACCTACGAGCAGTACTTC CASSVGGLPGTYEQYF
NA TRBJ1-1 TRBV5-1 NA TGCGCCAGCAGCTTTGGGACACGGAACACTGAAGCTTTCTTT CASSFGTRNTEAFF
NA TRBJ1-2 TRBV6-4 NA TGTGCCAGCAGTGGAGGGAGACGGGACTATGGCTACACCTTC CASSGGRRDYGYTF
TRBD1 TRBJ2-3 TRBV27 NA TGTGCCAGCAGTTTATGGACAGGGGAGGCGGATACGCAGTATTTT CASSLWTGEADTQYF
TRBD1 TRBJ1-4 TRBV14 NA TGTGCCAGCAGCCAATCGGGACAGGGAAGTGAAAAACTGTTTTTT CASSQSGQGSEKLFF
NA TRBJ1-1 TRBV6-1 NA TGTGCCAGCAGTGACCCCGCGACAGCTATGAACACTGAAGCTTTCTTT CASSDPATAMNTEAFF
NA TRBJ1-1 TRBV3-1/TRBV3-2 NA TGTGCCAGCAGCCAAGGTTACAGCTGGGCATTCTTT CASSQGYSWAFF
NA TRBJ2-5 TRBV6-2/TRBV6-3 NA TGTGCCAGCAGTTCCCAGGGATTGGAGACCCAGTACTTC CASSSQGLETQYF
TRBD1 TRBJ2-7 TRBV18 NA TGTGCCAGCTCACCATCACAGGGGGTGACCTACGAGCAGTACTTC CASSPSQGVTYEQYF
NA TRBJ1-1 TRBV19 NA TGTGCCAGTAGCCCGGGACATATGAACACTGAAGCTTTCTTT CASSPGHMNTEAFF
NA TRBJ1-5 TRBV6-2/TRBV6-3 NA TGTGCCAGCAGTCCCCCCGGCGGGGCGGGTAGCAATCAGCCCCAGCATTTT CASSPPGGAGSNQPQHF
NA TRBJ2-2 TRBV4-2 NA TGTGCCAGCAGCCAAGATGGGGCGGACCGCGGGGAGCTGTTTTTT CASSQDGADRGELFF
TRBD1 TRBJ1-2 TRBV6-5 NA TGTGCCAGCAGTCCAGACAGGGGGCCCTCTGGCTACACCTTC CASSPDRGPSGYTF
NA TRBJ2-7 TRBV6-5 NA TGTGCCAGCAGTTGGGGACTGCCCTACGAGCAGTACTTC CASSWGLPYEQYF
NA TRBJ1-5 TRBV6-1 NA TGTGCCAGCAGTGAACGGGGAAATCAGCCCCAGCATTTT CASSERGNQPQHF
TRBD1 TRBJ1-2 TRBV5-4 NA TGTGCCAGCAGCTTGGGAAACAGGGGGGCAGACTATGGCTACACCTTC CASSLGNRGADYGYTF
TRBD1 TRBJ1-6 TRBV6-6 few TGTGCCAGCAGTACGGACAGGGCTACCTATAATTCACCCCTCCACTTT CASSTDRATYNSPLHF
TRBD1 TRBJ2-7 TRBV18 NA TGTGCCAGCTCACCACCTGTCGGACAGGAGTACGAGCAGTACTTC CASSPPVGQEYEQYF
TRBD2 TRBJ2-1 TRBV7-3 NA TGTGCCAGCCTACGTAAGGGTGGACTAGCGGCTTACAATGAGCAGTTCTTC CASLRKGGLAAYNEQFF
TRBD1 TRBJ1-5 TRBV5-6 NA TGTGCCAGCAGCCAAGGGACAGGGAATCAGCCCCAGCATTTT CASSQGTGNQPQHF
NA TRBJ2-3 TRBV27 NA TGTGCCAGCACCGCGGGGATCTACAGAGATACGCAGTATTTT CASTAGIYRDTQYF
NA TRBJ2-7 TRBV20-1 NA TGCAGTGCTCTTTTATCCTACGAGCAGTACTTC CSALLSYEQYF
NA TRBJ2-3 TRBV4-1 NA TGCGCCAGCAGCCAAGATCCTCGGGATACGCAGTATTTT CASSQDPRDTQYF
TRBD1 TRBJ1-2 TRBV29-1 NA TGCAGCGTCCGGACAGGGGCGTTAGTCTATGGCTACACCTTC CSVRTGALVYGYTF
NA TRBJ2-7 TRBV2 NA TGTGCCAGCAGTCCGCAACCGGGGGGCAGGGGCTCCGAGCAGTACTTC CASSPQPGGRGSEQYF
NA TRBJ1-1 TRBV5-4 NA TGTGCCAGCAGCTTATTCACAGGGACGAACACTGAAGCTTTCTTT CASSLFTGTNTEAFF
NA TRBJ2-5 TRBV6-2/TRBV6-3 NA TGTGCCAGCAGTTCGGGACTGGCGAAGACCCAGTACTTC CASSSGLAKTQYF
TRBD1 TRBJ1-2 TRBV19 NA TGTGCCAGTAGTTTTAACTCCGGGACAGCCTCTACTAACTATGGCTACACCTTC CASSFNSGTASTNYGYTF
NA TRBJ1-2 TRBV5-1 NA TGCGCCAGCAGCCTGCGGGGGGACTATGGCTACACCTTC CASSLRGDYGYTF
TRBD1 TRBJ1-5 TRBV12-5 NA TGTGCTAGTGGTCTCCAGGGGGTTAGCAATCAGCCCCAGCATTTT CASGLQGVSNQPQHF
NA TRBJ1-1 TRBV7-9 NA TGTGCCAGCAGCTTATCGGGGGGCTGGGGCACTGAAGCTTTCTTT CASSLSGGWGTEAFF
TRBD2 TRBJ2-7 TRBV7-6 once TGTGCCAGCAGCTCCGGACTAGCGGGAGCCTCTGACGAGCAGTACTTC CASSSGLAGASDEQYF
TRBD1 TRBJ1-2 TRBV13 NA TGTGCCAGCAGCCGCCTAGGGATACGACAGGGAGGCAACTATGGCTACACCTTC CASSRLGIRQGGNYGYTF
TRBD1 TRBJ2-7 TRBV5-1 NA TGCGCCAGCAGCTTAGGGACAGGGTACCACGAGCAGTACTTC CASSLGTGYHEQYF
TRBD1 TRBJ1-1 TRBV10-1 NA TGCGCCAGCAGTGGCCGGGACAGGGGAGTGGGGAACACTGAAGCTTTCTTT CASSGRDRGVGNTEAFF
TRBD1 TRBJ1-2 TRBV5-5 NA TGTGCCAGCAGCTTTTTCCCCCCATCGGGACAGGGTCATGGCTACACCTTC CASSFFPPSGQGHGYTF
NA TRBJ2-1 TRBV6-5 NA TGTGCCAGCAGCCCGGGACACCTCTCCTACAATGAGCAGTTCTTC CASSPGHLSYNEQFF
NA TRBJ1-1 TRBV7-2 NA TGTGCCAGCAGCTTAGGTGTGAGAGGGACTGAAGCTTTCTTT CASSLGVRGTEAFF
NA TRBJ1-1 TRBV7-9 NA TGTGCCAGCAGCCAAGCCACTGAAGCTTTCTTT CASSQATEAFF